Listed below are T cell receptor beta chains from one sample, sequenced in a study of blood T cell repertoires in COVID-19. Some clones are missing from TCRdb's copy, which holds only in-frame ones; the method was immunoSEQ multiplex PCR. There are some 70,000 clones in the sample; roughly 80% occur only once, and roughly 6.7% lies in the top ten. What was sequenced was peripheral blood. Source of these receptors: a man aged 55 to 70 with acute or convalescent COVID-19. Each CDR3 is given with its conserved first and last residue. Fields, in order: V gene, J gene, D gene, clone size, CDR3 DNA, CDR3 protein. The D gene is left open where the match is weak. Expanded clones are given a class, and other clones once, few, many or no size at all.

v_call: TRBV7-9; j_call: TRBJ2-1; d_call: -; clone_size: -; cdr3_nt: TGTGCCAGCAGCCCGCGGGTAGGGGGTCGAAGCAATGAGCAGTTCTTC; cdr3_aa: CASSPRVGGRSNEQFF
v_call: TRBV6-5; j_call: TRBJ2-7; d_call: TRBD2; clone_size: -; cdr3_nt: TGTGCCAGCAGTTACTCGGGAGGGCGGGGGGAAGAGCAGTACTTC; cdr3_aa: CASSYSGGRGEEQYF
v_call: TRBV4-3; j_call: TRBJ2-3; d_call: -; clone_size: -; cdr3_nt: TGCGCCAGCAGCCAAGATCACGGGTTAGCGGGCACAGATACGCAGTATTTT; cdr3_aa: CASSQDHGLAGTDTQYF
v_call: TRBV19; j_call: TRBJ2-2; d_call: TRBD2; clone_size: -; cdr3_nt: TGTGCCAGTAGTTCCCAGCGGGGGCTGAACACCGGGGAGCTGTTTTTT; cdr3_aa: CASSSQRGLNTGELFF
v_call: TRBV4-1; j_call: TRBJ1-4; d_call: -; clone_size: -; cdr3_nt: TGCGCCAGCAGCCGAGAATCAGGACTTGGGGAAAAACTGTTTTTT; cdr3_aa: CASSRESGLGEKLFF
v_call: TRBV6-2/TRBV6-3; j_call: TRBJ2-5; d_call: TRBD1; clone_size: -; cdr3_nt: TGTGCCAGCAGCACTACCCCAGGGGGAAAGACCCAGTACTTC; cdr3_aa: CASSTTPGGKTQYF
v_call: TRBV5-8; j_call: TRBJ1-4; d_call: TRBD1; clone_size: -; cdr3_nt: TGTGCCACCCAGGGGGACTTGAGTGAAAAACTGTTTTTT; cdr3_aa: CATQGDLSEKLFF
v_call: TRBV4-2; j_call: TRBJ2-3; d_call: -; clone_size: -; cdr3_nt: TGTGCCAGCAGCCAAGAGCAGGGTTTTATCACAGATACGCAGTATTTT; cdr3_aa: CASSQEQGFITDTQYF
v_call: TRBV6-1; j_call: TRBJ1-2; d_call: -; clone_size: few; cdr3_nt: TGTGCCAGCAGTGAAGCCCCGGACAGAAACTATGGCTACACCTTC; cdr3_aa: CASSEAPDRNYGYTF
v_call: TRBV5-1; j_call: TRBJ2-1; d_call: -; clone_size: -; cdr3_nt: TGCGCCAGCAGCCGACAGATGGGGAATGAGCAGTTCTTC; cdr3_aa: CASSRQMGNEQFF
v_call: TRBV5-5; j_call: TRBJ1-1; d_call: -; clone_size: -; cdr3_nt: TGTGCCAGCAGCTTGGCCGGGTTCATGAACACTGAAGCTTTCTTT; cdr3_aa: CASSLAGFMNTEAFF
v_call: TRBV4-3; j_call: TRBJ2-2; d_call: -; clone_size: -; cdr3_nt: TGCGCCAGCAGCCAAGAGACTCTCCCAACCGGGGAGCTGTTTTTT; cdr3_aa: CASSQETLPTGELFF
v_call: TRBV5-6; j_call: TRBJ1-6; d_call: -; clone_size: -; cdr3_nt: TGTGCCAGCAATACAGTTTCCTCCTATAATTCACCCCTCCACTTT; cdr3_aa: CASNTVSSYNSPLHF
v_call: TRBV7-2; j_call: TRBJ1-1; d_call: TRBD1; clone_size: once; cdr3_nt: TGTGCCAGCAGCTTAGAGGGAACAGGGGTGGGAACTGAAGCTTTCTTT; cdr3_aa: CASSLEGTGVGTEAFF
v_call: TRBV6-1; j_call: TRBJ2-1; d_call: -; clone_size: -; cdr3_nt: TGTGCCAGCAGTGAGTCCGGCGGGGCTTACAATGAGCAGTTCTTC; cdr3_aa: CASSESGGAYNEQFF
v_call: TRBV19; j_call: TRBJ1-4; d_call: TRBD1; clone_size: -; cdr3_nt: TGTGCCACCCGACAGGGAGAAAAACTGTTTTTT; cdr3_aa: CATRQGEKLFF
v_call: TRBV3-1/TRBV3-2; j_call: TRBJ2-4; d_call: -; clone_size: -; cdr3_nt: TGTGCCAGCAGCCCGCGGGGACTTGAAAACATTCAGTACTTC; cdr3_aa: CASSPRGLENIQYF
v_call: TRBV6-2/TRBV6-3; j_call: TRBJ2-1; d_call: -; clone_size: -; cdr3_nt: TGTGCCAGCAGTCGCACCGAACTAGCTTCGGGTGAGCAGTTCTTC; cdr3_aa: CASSRTELASGEQFF
v_call: TRBV6-2/TRBV6-3; j_call: TRBJ2-1; d_call: TRBD2; clone_size: -; cdr3_nt: TGTGCCAGCAGTTACATAGCGGGGGCCTACAATGAGCAGTTCTTC; cdr3_aa: CASSYIAGAYNEQFF
v_call: TRBV5-6; j_call: TRBJ1-1; d_call: -; clone_size: -; cdr3_nt: TGTGCCAGCAGCTTGGATAGGGGTGAAGCTTTCTTT; cdr3_aa: CASSLDRGEAFF
v_call: TRBV9; j_call: TRBJ2-7; d_call: TRBD1; clone_size: -; cdr3_nt: TGTGCCAGCAGCCCCGGGGACAGGGCCCACTACGAGCAGTACTTC; cdr3_aa: CASSPGDRAHYEQYF
v_call: TRBV2; j_call: TRBJ2-7; d_call: TRBD2; clone_size: -; cdr3_nt: TGTGCCAGCAGTGAAACCCTAGCGGTCTCCTACGAGCAGTACTTC; cdr3_aa: CASSETLAVSYEQYF
v_call: TRBV7-9; j_call: TRBJ2-1; d_call: TRBD2; clone_size: -; cdr3_nt: TGTGCCAGCAGCTTAGGGTCTAGCGGGGGGCTGGAGCAGTTCTTC; cdr3_aa: CASSLGSSGGLEQFF
v_call: TRBV6-6; j_call: TRBJ1-1; d_call: TRBD1; clone_size: -; cdr3_nt: TGTGCCAGCAGTCTTCTAGGACAGGGCAAAGTTGGGAACACTGAAGCTTTCTTT; cdr3_aa: CASSLLGQGKVGNTEAFF
v_call: TRBV19; j_call: TRBJ2-3; d_call: -; clone_size: -; cdr3_nt: TGTGCCAGTAGTATTGCTAGCCCAGATACGCAGTATTTT; cdr3_aa: CASSIASPDTQYF
v_call: TRBV7-9; j_call: TRBJ1-2; d_call: -; clone_size: -; cdr3_nt: TGTGCCAGCAGCTTAGTGCAGGCAGGGAGGTGGGGCTACACCTTC; cdr3_aa: CASSLVQAGRWGYTF
v_call: TRBV7-2; j_call: TRBJ1-6; d_call: TRBD1; clone_size: few; cdr3_nt: TGTGCCAGCAGACCCCCGGGACAGGTTAATTCACCCCTCCACTTT; cdr3_aa: CASRPPGQVNSPLHF
v_call: TRBV6-1; j_call: TRBJ1-1; d_call: -; clone_size: -; cdr3_nt: TGTGCCAGCAGTGAACTAGGACAACCGAACACTGAAGCTTTCTTT; cdr3_aa: CASSELGQPNTEAFF
v_call: TRBV2; j_call: TRBJ2-7; d_call: TRBD1; clone_size: -; cdr3_nt: TGTGCCAGCATCCTGGACAGGCGCTCCTACGAGCAGTACTTC; cdr3_aa: CASILDRRSYEQYF
v_call: TRBV5-4; j_call: TRBJ1-1; d_call: TRBD1; clone_size: once; cdr3_nt: TGTGCCAGCACAACTCCGACCGGGACAGCGAACACTGAAGCTTTCTTT; cdr3_aa: CASTTPTGTANTEAFF
v_call: TRBV18; j_call: TRBJ1-6; d_call: TRBD1; clone_size: -; cdr3_nt: TGTGCCAGCTCACCGGGAGACAGGGGGAATTCACCCCTCCACTTT; cdr3_aa: CASSPGDRGNSPLHF
v_call: TRBV4-1; j_call: TRBJ2-2; d_call: -; clone_size: -; cdr3_nt: TGCGCCAGCAGCCAAGGAGGGTATGGCACCGGGGAGCTGTTTTTT; cdr3_aa: CASSQGGYGTGELFF
v_call: TRBV10-3; j_call: TRBJ2-2; d_call: TRBD1; clone_size: -; cdr3_nt: TGTGCCGCATCGACCGGGACAGTGAACACCGGGGAGCTGTTTTTT; cdr3_aa: CAASTGTVNTGELFF
v_call: TRBV19; j_call: TRBJ2-2; d_call: -; clone_size: -; cdr3_nt: TGTGCCAGTAGTATAAGGGGGAACACCGGGGAGCTGTTTTTT; cdr3_aa: CASSIRGNTGELFF
v_call: TRBV12-3/TRBV12-4; j_call: TRBJ1-2; d_call: -; clone_size: -; cdr3_nt: TGTGCCAGCAGCCCCACAGCCAACTATGGCTACACCTTC; cdr3_aa: CASSPTANYGYTF
v_call: TRBV4-1; j_call: TRBJ2-1; d_call: -; clone_size: -; cdr3_nt: TGCGCCAGCAGCCAAGAAGCTAGCCGGTCCTACAATGAGCAGTTCTTC; cdr3_aa: CASSQEASRSYNEQFF
v_call: TRBV5-1; j_call: TRBJ2-7; d_call: TRBD1; clone_size: -; cdr3_nt: TGCGCCAGCAGCTGGACGTGGGACAGGGCTTACGAGCAGTACTTC; cdr3_aa: CASSWTWDRAYEQYF
v_call: TRBV30; j_call: TRBJ1-5; d_call: -; clone_size: -; cdr3_nt: TGTGCCTGGAGCTTGGGGCAGAGCAATCAGCCCCAGCATTTT; cdr3_aa: CAWSLGQSNQPQHF
v_call: TRBV11-3; j_call: TRBJ1-3; d_call: -; clone_size: few; cdr3_nt: TGTGCCAGCAGCTCCTGGGACATCTCTGGAAACACCATATATTTT; cdr3_aa: CASSSWDISGNTIYF
v_call: TRBV7-9; j_call: TRBJ1-4; d_call: TRBD1; clone_size: -; cdr3_nt: TGTGCCAGCAGCCAGGGGGACAGGGTAAATGAAAAACTGTTTTTT; cdr3_aa: CASSQGDRVNEKLFF
v_call: TRBV11-2; j_call: TRBJ2-1; d_call: TRBD1; clone_size: -; cdr3_nt: TGTGCCAGCAGCCTAGGACAGGGGATCTACAATGAGCAGTTCTTC; cdr3_aa: CASSLGQGIYNEQFF
v_call: TRBV6-2/TRBV6-3; j_call: TRBJ1-1; d_call: -; clone_size: -; cdr3_nt: TGTGCCAGCAGTTACCTCCTGGGGGGGCCTACTTACTTCACTGAAGCTTTCTTT; cdr3_aa: CASSYLLGGPTYFTEAFF
v_call: TRBV30; j_call: TRBJ2-5; d_call: -; clone_size: -; cdr3_nt: TGTGCCTGGAGTGTAAAAGGGGCGCGGTTGGAGACCCAGTACTTC; cdr3_aa: CAWSVKGARLETQYF